This is a list of T cell receptor beta chains from one sample in a study of shared clonotypes between healthy human individuals. The method was immunoSEQ multiplex PCR; TCRdb's version includes in-frame clones alone and lacks a portion of them. Here the sample spans some 2 million clones, roughly 94% being singletons. The source material was naive CD4+ T cells sorted from blood. Receptors originate from a man between 18 and 35 years old in good health. The CDR3 runs from the conserved cysteine through the conserved F or W. A D gene is named only where the DNA matches it firmly. Size tells how often a clone was seen (once, few, many) or the class of an expanded clone, and some rows leave it out.

J gene	D gene	V gene	clone size	CDR3 DNA	CDR3 protein
TRBJ1-1	-	TRBV6-1	-	TGTGCCAGCGTAGGCAGGTGGGACACTGAAGCTTTCTTT	CASVGRWDTEAFF
TRBJ2-5	-	TRBV5-6	-	TGTGCCAGCAGCTTGTCCGGGGTGACCCAGTACTTC	CASSLSGVTQYF
TRBJ2-7	-	TRBV11-2	-	TGTGCCAGCAGCTTAGAACCGGGCCAGTCCTACGAGCAGTACTTC	CASSLEPGQSYEQYF
TRBJ2-7	-	TRBV7-9	few	TGTGCCAGCAGCCCACAACCGGGCGGGGTATCGGCCTTC	CASSPQPGGVSAF
TRBJ2-3	-	TRBV11-2	-	TGTGCCAGCAGCTTAGTAGTGGGGGCCGGAACAGATACGCAGTATTTT	CASSLVVGAGTDTQYF
TRBJ1-2	TRBD1	TRBV28	-	TGTGCCAGCAGTTTATTAATTAGTGGGGGACAGTCCTCTGGCTACACCTTC	CASSLLISGGQSSGYTF
TRBJ2-5	-	TRBV5-1	-	TGCGCCAGCAGCTTGGCGACTCCCCAAGAGACCCAGTACTTC	CASSLATPQETQYF
TRBJ1-4	-	TRBV5-5	-	TGTGCCAGCAGCCGGGAGGGCGAAAAACTGTTTTTT	CASSREGEKLFF
TRBJ1-2	-	TRBV27	-	TGTGCCAGCAGTTTGGTCCGTAACTATGGCTACACCTTC	CASSLVRNYGYTF
TRBJ2-7	TRBD2	TRBV10-1	-	TGCGCCAGCAGCTTGACTAGCGGGTTGCAGTACTTC	CASSLTSGLQYF
TRBJ2-5	-	TRBV11-2	-	TGTGCCAGCAGCTTAGACGGACTTCCTCAAGAGACCCAGTACTTC	CASSLDGLPQETQYF
TRBJ2-5	-	TRBV6-1	-	TGTGCCAGCAGTGAGTACTCCGAAGAGACCCAGTACTTC	CASSEYSEETQYF
TRBJ2-2	TRBD2	TRBV27	-	TGTGCCAGCAAACCTTCCGGACTAGCGGGAGATACATCCGGGGAGCTGTTTTTT	CASKPSGLAGDTSGELFF
TRBJ2-7	-	TRBV2	-	TGTGCCAGCAGCATCCTAGCGGACAGCTCCTACGAGCAGTACTTC	CASSILADSSYEQYF
TRBJ2-7	TRBD2	TRBV27	-	TGTGCCAGCAGTTTGAAGCGGGGGGGCTCCTACGAGCAGTACTTC	CASSLKRGGSYEQYF
TRBJ1-1	TRBD1	TRBV5-4	-	TGTGCCAGCAGCGTAGACAGGGGCAACACTGAAGCTTTCTTT	CASSVDRGNTEAFF
TRBJ2-7	TRBD1	TRBV6-1	-	TGTGCCAGCAGTGAAGCCGGGACAGGAATCTACGAGCAGTACTTC	CASSEAGTGIYEQYF
TRBJ2-1	TRBD2	TRBV5-1	-	TGCGCCAGCAGCACACAATCTAGCGGGGGTTACAATGAGCAGTTCTTC	CASSTQSSGGYNEQFF
TRBJ1-2	-	TRBV10-3	-	TGTGCCATCAGTGAGTCCGGGTCATCGCCCTATGGCTACACCTTC	CAISESGSSPYGYTF
TRBJ2-5	-	TRBV6-1	-	TGTGCCAGCAGTGAAATGGTTATAGGAGGGAACCAGTACTTC	CASSEMVIGGNQYF
TRBJ2-1	-	TRBV6-1	-	TGTGCCAGCACCACGGGGAAGGCGCAGTTCTTC	CASTTGKAQFF
TRBJ1-2	-	TRBV20-1	-	TGCAGTGTCCCCGGGGGGCCTGGCTACACCTTC	CSVPGGPGYTF
TRBJ2-5	-	TRBV7-8	-	TGTGCCAGCAGCTTAGTAGGCGGCAGAGAAGAGACCCAGTACTTC	CASSLVGGREETQYF
TRBJ2-2	TRBD2	TRBV30	-	TGTGCCTTCCCCATCTCGGGAGGGCCCACCGGGGAGCTGTTTTTT	CAFPISGGPTGELFF
TRBJ2-1	TRBD2	TRBV7-3	-	TGTGCCAGCAGCTTACTAGCGGGGGGCCGTAATGAGCAGTTCTTC	CASSLLAGGRNEQFF
TRBJ1-2	TRBD1	TRBV2	-	TGTGCCAGCAGGGGGTGGACAGGTATAGCCGATGGCTACACCTTC	CASRGWTGIADGYTF
TRBJ2-7	TRBD1	TRBV5-6	once	TGTGCCAGCAGCTCCGAGCCGGGACAGGGCTCCTACGAGCAGTACTTC	CASSSEPGQGSYEQYF
TRBJ1-6	TRBD1	TRBV2	-	TGTGCCAGCAGTGAAGCGTGGGACAGAACGGGGTCACCCCTCCACTTT	CASSEAWDRTGSPLHF
TRBJ2-7	-	TRBV5-1	-	TGCGCCAGTGGTGTCGGGGGCTTTACCTACGAGCAGTACTTC	CASGVGGFTYEQYF
TRBJ1-5	TRBD1	TRBV5-1	-	TGCGCCAGCAGCTCCTCCGGGACAGGCCTCAATCAGCCCCAGCATTTT	CASSSSGTGLNQPQHF
TRBJ1-1	-	TRBV11-2	-	TGTGCCAGCAGCTTAGAGGCAGGGTTAAGTGAAGCTTTCTTT	CASSLEAGLSEAFF
TRBJ1-5	-	TRBV6-5	once	TGTGCCAGCAGTTACTCGAGAGGTGGTCAGCCCCAGCATTTT	CASSYSRGGQPQHF
TRBJ1-2	TRBD1	TRBV27	-	TGTGCCAGCAGTAGGGGGCAGAACTATGGCTACACCTTC	CASSRGQNYGYTF
TRBJ2-7	-	TRBV27	once	TGTGCCAGCAGTCCGCAGGGAGGTCGGTACGAGCAGTACTTC	CASSPQGGRYEQYF
TRBJ1-2	-	TRBV18	-	TGTGCCAGCTCGGAGTTACAGGGCGAAGGCTACACCTTC	CASSELQGEGYTF
TRBJ2-4	TRBD2	TRBV7-2	-	TGTGCCAGCAGCCCCCAGGGACTAGCGGGAGGAGACATTCAGTACTTC	CASSPQGLAGGDIQYF
TRBJ1-1	TRBD1	TRBV30	-	TGTGCCTCCAACCGACAGGGTCCCACTGAAGCTTTCTTT	CASNRQGPTEAFF
TRBJ2-1	TRBD2	TRBV5-6	-	TGTGCCAGTGCTAGCGGGAGCTCCTACAATGAGCAGTTCTTC	CASASGSSYNEQFF
TRBJ2-5	TRBD2	TRBV7-9	-	TGTGCCAGCAGCTCCGGGATAGCGGGGGAGACCCAGTACTTC	CASSSGIAGETQYF
TRBJ2-5	TRBD2	TRBV5-4	once	TGTGCCAGCAGCCCGTCCTCTAGCGGGAGCCAAGAGACCCAGTACTTC	CASSPSSSGSQETQYF
TRBJ2-2	-	TRBV7-2	-	TGTGCCAGCAGCATCATGGGCCCGGAGCTGTTTTTT	CASSIMGPELFF
TRBJ2-7	-	TRBV9	-	TGTGCCAGCAGCGTCTACCCGGATCTCGAGCAGTACTTC	CASSVYPDLEQYF
TRBJ1-1	-	TRBV10-3	-	TGTGCCATCAGTTGGACTGAGAACACTGAAGCTTTCTTT	CAISWTENTEAFF
TRBJ2-7	TRBD2	TRBV11-2	-	TGTGCCAGCAGCCGTAGCGGGAGGGGGGTTTCCTACGAGCAGTACTTC	CASSRSGRGVSYEQYF
TRBJ1-1	-	TRBV5-1	-	TGCGCCAGCAGAGGGGTGAACACTGAAGCTTTCTTT	CASRGVNTEAFF
TRBJ1-1	TRBD1	TRBV10-2	-	TGCGCCAGCAGTGAGTCCCGCCAGGGGGTGAACACTGAAGCTTTCTTT	CASSESRQGVNTEAFF
TRBJ2-4	TRBD2	TRBV28	-	TGTGCCAGCAGTTCGGTCGGGCGGGGGGATGTAAACATTCAGTACTTC	CASSSVGRGDVNIQYF
TRBJ1-5	-	TRBV28	-	TGTGCCAGCAGTCGAACCAATCAGCCCCAGCATTTT	CASSRTNQPQHF
TRBJ1-2	TRBD1	TRBV27	-	TGTGCCAGCAGGGACAGGTCTTACTATGGCTACACCTTC	CASRDRSYYGYTF
TRBJ1-2	-	TRBV10-3	-	TGTGCCATCACAGACAGGAACTATGGCTACACCTTC	CAITDRNYGYTF
TRBJ2-5	TRBD2	TRBV2	-	TGTGCCAGCAGCGCTAGCGGACCTCAAGAGACCCAGTACTTC	CASSASGPQETQYF
TRBJ2-3	-	TRBV6-1	-	TGTGCCAGCAGTAGCCAGAGAGATACGCAGTATTTT	CASSSQRDTQYF
TRBJ1-5	-	TRBV10-2	-	TGCGCCAGCAGTTCTCAGGCTGACCAGCCCCAGCATTTT	CASSSQADQPQHF
TRBJ2-2	-	TRBV6-1	-	TGTGCCAGCAGTGAAGGCAGGGCGAGGACCGGGGAGCTGTTTTTT	CASSEGRARTGELFF
TRBJ1-2	-	TRBV2	-	TGTGCCAGCAACGAAGACAGCTATGGCTACACCTTC	CASNEDSYGYTF
TRBJ2-3	TRBD1	TRBV19	-	TGTGCCAGTCGAACATCCGGGACAGAGCAGTATTTT	CASRTSGTEQYF
TRBJ2-1	TRBD2	TRBV7-9	-	TGTGCCAGCAGCTTCTCGCGGGGGAACTCCTACAATGAGCAGTTCTTC	CASSFSRGNSYNEQFF
TRBJ1-4	-	TRBV15	-	TGTGCCACCAGCACCCTAGGCGGACATCGACTGTTTTTT	CATSTLGGHRLFF
TRBJ2-1	TRBD2	TRBV6-1	-	TGTGCCAGCAGCCCTAGCGGGGGGACCTACAATGAGCAGTTCTTC	CASSPSGGTYNEQFF
TRBJ2-7	-	TRBV5-1	-	TGCGCCAGCAGCTTGGCCGCTGGACCCTACGAGCAGTACTTC	CASSLAAGPYEQYF